The T cell receptor beta chain described here comes from a study of T cell responses to AZD1222 COVID-19 vaccine. General study findings and limits: CD4 TCRs linked to vaccination spanned spike, dominating at 160-218 and 743-854. At baseline, seropositivity was found in only six or seven AZD1222 recipients. Repertoires were obtained only post-peak T cell response.

Doses given second, at about 4 or about 12 weeks, were pooled. This clone was observed a few times. Its antigen is currently unknown. Assay used: immunoSEQ multiplex PCR; TCRdb lists only in-frame clones, some missing. The data contain roughly 120,000 clones, 75% to 90% of them singletons. Per the germline V gene, CDR1 is SQVTM and CDR2 is ANQGSEA. Trimming took 5 bases from V and 2 from J, leaving 13 bases between them. The CDR3 runs to 13 residues. This rearrangement joins TRBV29-1 to TRBJ2-7; the D is unclear. The TCR sequence derives from an adult who received the AZD1222 COVID-19 vaccine. The sample was peripheral blood, taken 28 days after the second AZD1222 dose. The CDR3 nucleotides read TGCAGCGTTATTTCGGGCAGGACCTACGAGCAGTACTTC. Residues: CSVISGRTYEQYF.